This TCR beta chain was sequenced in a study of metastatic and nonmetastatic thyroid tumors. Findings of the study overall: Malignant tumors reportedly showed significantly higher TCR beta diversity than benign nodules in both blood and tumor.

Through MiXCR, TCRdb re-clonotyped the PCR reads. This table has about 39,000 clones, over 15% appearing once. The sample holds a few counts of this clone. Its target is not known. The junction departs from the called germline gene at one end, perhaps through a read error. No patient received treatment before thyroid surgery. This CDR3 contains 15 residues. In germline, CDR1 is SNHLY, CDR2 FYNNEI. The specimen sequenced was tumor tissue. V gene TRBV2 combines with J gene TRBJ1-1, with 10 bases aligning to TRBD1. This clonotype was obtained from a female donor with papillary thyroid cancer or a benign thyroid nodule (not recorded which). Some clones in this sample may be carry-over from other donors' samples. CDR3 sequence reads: CASSDLDRGNTEPFF. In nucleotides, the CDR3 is TGTGCCAGCAGCGATCTGGACAGGGGGAACACTGAACCTTTCTTT.